Listed below are T cell receptor beta chains from one sample, sequenced in a study of tumor-infiltrating lymphocytes in primary liver carcinoma. TCRdb fed the multiplex PCR reads into MiXCR, producing one record per CDR3 protein. The sample holds a few hundred thousand distinct CDR3 sequences, more than 55% seen once. Sequencing was performed on peripheral blood. All receptors come from a woman aged 30 to 39 with primary liver carcinoma and hepatitis B virus infection. CDR3s include the opening cysteine and the closing phenylalanine or tryptophan. A D gene is named only where the DNA matches it firmly. The listing skips clone size in some rows; elsewhere it reads once, few, many or a size class.

TRBV6-5	TRBJ2-5	.	once	CAISYEFQETQYF	TGTGCCATCAGTTACGAGTTCCAAGAGACCCAGTACTTC
TRBV6-6	TRBJ1-4	.	many	CASSRKGGFEKLFF	TGTGCCAGCTCACGGAAAGGGGGGTTTGAAAAACTGTTTTTT
TRBV11-2	TRBJ1-1	.	.	CANSLTAMNTEAFF	TGTGCCAACAGCCTAACGGCGATGAACACTGAAGCTTTCTTT
TRBV12-3/TRBV12-4	TRBJ1-5	.	.	CASSETGENQPQHF	TGTGCCAGCAGCGAGACCGGGGAGAATCAGCCCCAGCATTTT
TRBV11-2	TRBJ1-1	.	many	CASRVGGGGNTEAFF	TGTGCCAGCAGGGTAGGGGGGGGTGGCAACACTGAAGCTTTCTTT
TRBV29-1	TRBJ1-1	.	many	CSAVGQLDTEAFF	TGCAGCGCTGTCGGACAGCTCGACACTGAAGCTTTCTTT
TRBV5-4	TRBJ2-7	TRBD2	.	CASGNGTSGAYEQYF	TGTGCCAGCGGCAATGGGACTAGCGGAGCCTACGAGCAGTACTTC
TRBV12-3/TRBV12-4	TRBJ2-5	TRBD2	many	CASSERDRETQYF	TGTGCCAGCAGTGAGCGGGATCGGGAGACCCAGTACTTC
TRBV7-9	TRBJ1-2	TRBD1	.	CASSLGQGANYGHTF	TGTGCCAGCAGCTTGGGACAGGGAGCTAACTATGGCCACACCTTC
TRBV10-3	TRBJ2-5	.	.	CAISDQVRDGETQNF	TGTGCCATCAGTGACCAGGTGCGGGATGGAGAGACCCAGAACTTC
TRBV11-1	TRBJ2-5	.	medium-sized	CASSTGLGETQYF	TGTGCCAGCAGCACCGGACTGGGAGAGACCCAGTACTTC
TRBV4-1	TRBJ2-1	.	.	CASSHIWSYNEQFF	TGCGCCAGCAGCCATATTTGGTCCTACAATGAGCAGTTCTTC
TRBV29-1	TRBJ2-1	TRBD1	many	CSAARGPDEQFF	TGCAGCGCCGCCAGGGGGCCCGATGAGCAGTTCTTC
TRBV12-3/TRBV12-4	TRBJ2-1	TRBD2	many	CASRASGRYNEQFF	TGTGCCTCGAGAGCCAGCGGGAGATACAATGAGCAGTTCTTC